The sequence of this T cell receptor beta chain was determined in a study of blood T cell repertoires in COVID-19 (dated by TCRdb to 2020 to 2022). Some background on the complete study: Samples from collaborators originated in the United States, Italy and Spain and spanned both the acute and convalescent phases of COVID-19. The material from the prospective study consisted of cDNA or gDNA derived from T cells, B-cell-depleted T cells, or PBMCs. The dataset comprised deeply sampled blood TCRbeta repertoires from subjects exposed to, actively infected with, or recovered from COVID-19. A freely available public database, intended as a resource for researchers studying the immune response to SARS-CoV-2, is where the repertoires were released. Samples came from the ongoing ImmuneRACE study (first 160 participants) plus 1,254 subjects from 6 global collaborators. Sample metadata almost always included a de-identified subject ID, COVID-19 status, age in years and sex. HLA class I and class II types, where available, came from metadata supplied by the sample provider rather than from assay-based typing. Summary of the overall study and its limitations: The amount of clinical and demographic metadata varied by source and participant and was provided uncurated.

The germline V gene (reference sequence) sets CDR1 to LNHDA and CDR2 to SQIVND. Trimming removed 4 bases from V and 5 bases from J, leaving 15 bases between the germline ends. The cysteine opens and the phenylalanine closes a CDR3 of 16 amino acids. Just the 48-base CDR3 DNA is kept, in frame starting at base 1. Collaborating institutions collected whole blood in K2EDTA tubes following their own protocols. Collaborator samples were shipped for TCRbeta analysis as frozen whole blood, isolated PBMCs, or DNA extracted from either sample type. TCRbeta CDR3 regions were amplified from genomic DNA by means of the immunoSEQ Assay, a bias-controlled multiplex PCR. In the original analysis: Within the assay, amplification of reference gene primers was used to estimate how many nucleated cells each sample contained. Sequence reads were collapsed and filtered to measure the absolute abundance of every unique TCRbeta CDR3 rearrangement. For each sample, productive Simpson clonality was calculated as the square root of Simpson's diversity index over productive rearrangements. The source is immuneACCESS, and TCRdb retained only in-frame sequences with V and J called. Part of the clones is not carried over; for the studies checked, unresolved V genes explain less than half of this, and the remainder is unexplained. V and J calls and clone size are copied from that table; D and trimming were computed from the DNA. The sample yields tens of thousands of clones; around 83% were counted once. Around 38% of the sample goes to the ten largest clones.

On this clone: What this receptor recognizes is not known. Base quality data are lacking; no much larger clone is found one base away.

The sequenced sample consisted of peripheral blood. The V gene is TRBV19 and the J gene is TRBJ1-6; no confident D gene assignment can be made. The TCR comes from a man aged 80 or over with acute or convalescent COVID-19. Here the CDR3 is given as CASSTPGSKNNSPLHF. The DNA sequence follows: TGTGCCAGTAGTACTCCAGGATCTAAGAATAATTCACCCCTCCACTTT.